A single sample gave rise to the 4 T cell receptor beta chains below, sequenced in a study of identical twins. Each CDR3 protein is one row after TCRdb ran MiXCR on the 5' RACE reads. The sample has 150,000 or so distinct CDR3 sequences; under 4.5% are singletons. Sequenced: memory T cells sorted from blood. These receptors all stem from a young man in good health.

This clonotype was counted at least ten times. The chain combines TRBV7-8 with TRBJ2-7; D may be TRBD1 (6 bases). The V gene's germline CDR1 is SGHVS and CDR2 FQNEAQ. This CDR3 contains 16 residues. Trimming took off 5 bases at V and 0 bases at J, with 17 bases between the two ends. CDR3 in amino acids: CASSLEQGISSYEQYV. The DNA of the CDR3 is TGTGCCAGCAGCCTAGAGCAGGGGATTAGCTCCTACGAGCAGTACGTC.

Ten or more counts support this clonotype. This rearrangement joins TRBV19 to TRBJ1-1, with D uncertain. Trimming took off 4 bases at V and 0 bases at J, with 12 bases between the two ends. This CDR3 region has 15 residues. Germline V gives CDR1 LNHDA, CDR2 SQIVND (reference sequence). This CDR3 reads CASSTTDYLNTEAFF. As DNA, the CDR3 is TGTGCCAGTAGTACTACGGACTACCTGAACACTGAAGCTTTCTTT.

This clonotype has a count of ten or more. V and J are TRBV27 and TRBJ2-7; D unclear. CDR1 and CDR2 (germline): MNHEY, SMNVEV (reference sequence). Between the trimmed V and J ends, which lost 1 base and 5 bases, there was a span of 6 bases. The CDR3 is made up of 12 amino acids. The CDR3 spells CASSLWGHEQYF. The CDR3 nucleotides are TGTGCCAGCAGTTTATGGGGTCACGAGCAGTACTTC.

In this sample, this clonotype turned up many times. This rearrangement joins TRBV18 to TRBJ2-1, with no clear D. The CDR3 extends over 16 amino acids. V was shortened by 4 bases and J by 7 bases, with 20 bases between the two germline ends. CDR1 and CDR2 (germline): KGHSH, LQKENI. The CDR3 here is CASSLSVRGIGNEQFF. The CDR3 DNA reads TGTGCCAGCTCACTCTCGGTACGCGGTATCGGTAATGAGCAGTTCTTC. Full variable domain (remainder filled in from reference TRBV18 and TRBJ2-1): NAGVMQNPRHLVRRRGQEARLRCSPMKGHSHVYWYRQLPEEGLKFMVYLQKENIIDESGMPKERFSAEFPKEGPSILRIQQVVRGDSAAYFCASSLSVRGIGNEQFFGPGTRLTVL.